Each of the 2 T cell receptor beta chains below was sequenced from the same sample in a study of shared clonotypes between healthy human individuals. Method: immunoSEQ multiplex PCR; TCRdb's copy keeps in-frame clones and lacks some. The repertoire holds over a million clones, with 97% to 99% as singletons. Sequences were obtained from naive CD4+ T cells sorted from blood. Regarding subset: CD45RA+ positively selected. These receptors were collected from a young man in good health.

V is TRBV19 and J is TRBJ1-2; 9 bases align to TRBD1. The CDR3 extends over 15 amino acids. Trimming at V came to 6 bases and at J to 2 bases, leaving 7 bases not matched to a gene. CDR1 LNHDA and CDR2 SQIVND come from the germline V gene (reference sequence). CDR3 sequence: CASSLEQGANYGYTF. The CDR3 DNA reads as TGTGCCAGTAGCCTAGAACAGGGGGCAAACTATGGCTACACCTTC. The full variable domain, rest sourced from reference TRBV19 and TRBJ1-2, is DGGITQSPKYLFRKEGQNVTLSCEQNLNHDAMYWYRQDPGQGLRLIYYSQIVNDFQKGDIAEGYSVSREKKESFPLTVTSAQKNPTAFYLCASSLEQGANYGYTFGSGTRLTVV.

The V gene is TRBV27, the J gene TRBJ1-4; a weak D match, TRBD1 (5 bases). CDR1 is MNHEY, CDR2 SMNVEV, per germline (reference sequence). V was pared by 0 bases and J by 8 bases, with 13 bases between. This CDR3 region has 15 residues. The DNA of the CDR3 is TGTGCCAGCAGTTTATCAGCGGGCTGGGGCGAAAAACTGTTTTTT. Translated, it gives CASSLSAGWGEKLFF.